This T cell receptor beta chain appears in the sequencing data of a study of T cell repertoires in cytomegalovirus infection. Study-wide background: TCR beta signatures that were public indicated CMV infection and matching HLA type.

Each CDR3 protein gets one entry after TCRdb re-called the reads with MiXCR. The repertoire holds around 630,000 distinct CDR3 sequences, with approximately 24% as singletons. Overall study results and limits: Carriers of CMV plus the relevant HLA were identified by cumulative public TCR beta family frequency. Ex vivo responses were dominated by HLA-C-restricted CMV-specific TCR beta clonotypes.

This clonotype was found many times. Its specificity is unknown. The CDR3 consists of 14 residues. Germline lookup yields CDR1 MDHEN and CDR2 SYDVKM. V trimming: 5 bases; J trimming: 6 bases; junction bases outside the gene matches: 3. The genes are TRBV28 and TRBJ2-3; TRBD2 aligns across 12 bases. The sample comprised CD8+ T cells from PBMCs. This clonotype was obtained from a human donor in good health (CMV status not recorded). Some clones in this sample may be carry-over from other donors' samples. This CDR3 is CASSPGTSGDTQYF. For the CDR3, the DNA is TGTGCCAGCAGTCCCGGGACTAGCGGGGATACGCAGTATTTT.